The 22 T cell receptor beta chains below were found in one sample sequenced in a study of post-analysis software for immune sequencing data. Study-level findings and limits: TRBV5-6, TRBV5-1 and TRBV20-1 belonged to a set of about five TRBV segments that were more frequent in patients than controls.

Their antigens remain unidentified. TCR beta cDNA libraries included unique molecular identifiers. TCRdb recomputed calls from the PCR reads with MiXCR, one row per CDR3 protein. The top ten hold approximately 0.55% of the sample, which has roughly 730,000 distinct CDR3 sequences, less than 35% seen once. The sequenced sample consisted of blood. These receptors were taken from a girl aged 5-17 years with multiple sclerosis.

A few counts support this clonotype. The rearrangement links TRBV7-2 to TRBJ2-5; 13 bases are shared with TRBD2. Germline-derived CDR1 and CDR2 are SGHTA and FQGNSA. This CDR3 comprises 15 residues. Trimming took 5 bases from V and 5 from J; bases not matched to a gene: 5. CDR3 sequence reads: CASSRGLAGRETQYF. The CDR3 nucleotides are TGTGCCAGCAGCCGGGGACTAGCGGGAAGGGAGACCCAGTACTTC.

The chain couples TRBV20-1 to TRBJ2-1; either TRBD1 or TRBD2 may fit D (5 bases each). Per the germline V gene, CDR1 is DFQATT and CDR2 is SNEGSKA (reference sequence). Trimming cost V 5 bases and J 4 bases, with 15 bases left between them. This CDR3 has 14 amino acids. For the CDR3, the DNA is TGCAGTGCTCTAGAGGGGCAGGGATACAATGAGCAGTTCTTC. Translating gives CSALEGQGYNEQFF.

The gene calls are TRBV6-1 and TRBJ2-4, with D possibly called TRBD1 or TRBD2 (5 bases each). The CDR3 length is 17 residues. Germline assignment: CDR1 MNHNS and CDR2 SASEGT. Trimming took off 6 bases at V and 0 bases at J, with 18 bases between the two ends. The CDR3 loop reads CASRGTGMRGAKNIQYF. CDR3 in DNA: TGTGCCAGCAGGGGAACGGGGATGAGGGGAGCCAAAAACATTCAGTACTTC.

The sample holds many counts of this clonotype. The chain carries TRBV11-2 and TRBJ2-1; 8 nucleotides match TRBD1. V lost 4 bases, J lost 6 bases, and 8 bases stayed unmatched. Germline lookup yields CDR1 SGHAT and CDR2 FQNNGV. This CDR3 region has 15 residues. The CDR3: CASSSVDRGINEQFF. DNA for the CDR3: TGTGCCAGCAGCTCAGTAGACAGGGGAATCAATGAGCAGTTCTTC.

This chain uses TRBV20-1 with TRBJ2-7; 9 bases fit TRBD2. The V gene's germline CDR1 is DFQATT and CDR2 SNEGSKA (reference sequence). V shed 0 bases, J shed 3 bases, and the junction held 6 bases outside the gene matches. The CDR3 runs to 15 residues. For the CDR3, the DNA is TGCAGTGCTAGAGACTGGACTAGCGAGCACTACGAGCAGTACTTC. It specifies CSARDWTSEHYEQYF.

This sequence joins TRBV4-3 and TRBJ1-2; D is perhaps TRBD1 (6 bases). CDR1 and CDR2 (germline): LGHNA, YSLEER. This CDR3 is 14 amino acids long. Deletions cut 3 bases from V and 7 bases from J, with 15 bases between. The CDR3: CASSHHQGQGGYTF. CDR3 in DNA: TGCGCCAGCAGCCATCATCAGGGGCAGGGTGGCTACACCTTC.

In this sample, this clonotype turned up a few times. V gene TRBV7-2 combines with J gene TRBJ2-7; 11 bases align to TRBD1. V shed 6 bases and J 4 bases; nucleotides not matched to a gene: 11. The CDR3 contains 16 residues. CDR1 is SGHTA and CDR2 is FQGNSA in the germline V gene. The CDR3 DNA is TGTGCCAGCAGGAAGACTGGGACAGGGGGATTGTACGAGCAGTACTTC. It specifies CASRKTGTGGLYEQYF.

This clonotype was picked up many times. The chain joins TRBV20-1 to TRBJ2-7; D uncertain. Germline CDR1 reads DFQATT; CDR2 reads SNEGSKA (reference sequence). This CDR3 has 16 residues. The CDR3 loop is CSPKTPLTLLSYEQYF. DNA for the CDR3: TGCAGCCCCAAAACCCCCCTGACCCTTCTATCCTACGAGCAGTACTTC.

Here the CDR3 reads CASSSTVSEAFF. In DNA form, the CDR3 reads TGTGCCAGCAGCTCGACGGTCTCTGAAGCTTTCTTT. This chain links TRBV7-9 with TRBJ1-1; D is ambiguous. V lost 4 bases and J 6 bases, leaving 9 bases between the germline ends. This CDR3 contains 12 residues. From germline, CDR1 is SEHNR and CDR2 FQNEAQ (reference sequence). Filled out from reference TRBV7-9 and TRBJ1-1, the complete variable domain reads DTGVSQNPRHKITKRGQNVTFRCDPISEHNRLYWYRQTLGQGPEFLTYFQNEAQLEKSRLLSDRFSAERPKGSFSTLEIQRTEQGDSAMYLCASSSTVSEAFFGQGTRLTVV.

In nucleotides, the CDR3 is TGTGCCAGCAGCTTAGTCTCCGAGGCCCAGTACTTC. As protein: CASSLVSEAQYF. The chain employs TRBV7-9 and TRBJ2-5, with D uncertain. The CDR3 consists of 12 residues. Trimming removed 1 base from V and 9 bases from J, with 9 bases in between. CDR1 and CDR2 (germline): SEHNR, FQNEAQ (reference sequence). Complete variable domain (other parts from reference TRBV7-9 and TRBJ2-5): DTGVSQNPRHKITKRGQNVTFRCDPISEHNRLYWYRQTLGQGPEFLTYFQNEAQLEKSRLLSDRFSAERPKGSFSTLEIQRTEQGDSAMYLCASSLVSEAQYFGPGTRLLVL.

The chain links TRBV10-2 to TRBJ1-6, with unresolved D. V lost 5 bases, J lost 10 bases, and 9 bases lay in between. Germline CDR1 reads WSHSY; CDR2 reads SAAADI. CDR3 length: 12 amino acids. Here the CDR3 DNA reads TGCGCCAGCAGTCAGGAGATCTCACCCCTCCACTTT. Amino acids: CASSQEISPLHF.

Points on this clonotype: Being one base from a much bigger clone, this may be a read error. J is TRBJ2-1 and V is TRBV20-1; D is possibly TRBD1 or TRBD2 (5 bases each). The germline CDR1 and CDR2 sequences are DFQATT and SNEGSKA (reference sequence). The CDR3 is 13 amino acids. V was trimmed by 3 bases and J by 10 bases, leaving 16 bases between them. For the CDR3, the DNA is TGCAGTGCTAGTCAAGGGGAGCCGTACGAGCAGTTCTTC. Protein sequence: CSASQGEPYEQFF.

This clonotype appeared a few times. The chain uses TRBV7-2 and TRBJ2-3; D unclear. With 2 bases removed from V and 4 bases from J, the gap between germline ends came to 10 bases. The CDR3 covers 14 residues. Germline CDR1 SGHTA, CDR2 FQGNSA. CDR3 protein: CASSLSGTPDTQYF. Written as DNA, the CDR3 is TGTGCCAGCAGCTTAAGTGGCACCCCAGATACGCAGTATTTT.

This clonotype was seen a few times. The chain links TRBV12-3 or TRBV12-4 to TRBJ2-7; weak D call: TRBD1 (6 bases). The DNA end favors TRBJ2-5, so the J call may be wrong. The CDR3 spans 15 residues. The CDR3 bases are TGTGCCAGCAGTGGGATTAGTACGAAAGGGGGGACCCAGTACTTC. Its translation: CASSGISTKGGTQYF.

V is TRBV28 and J is TRBJ2-5; perhaps TRBD2 as D (6 bases). V was shortened by 10 bases and J by 11 bases, with 23 bases between the two germline ends. The CDR3 sequence is 13 residues long. Germline V gene data show CDR1 as MDHEN and CDR2 as SYDVKM. The CDR3: CATLKAGRTTQYF. The CDR3 DNA is TGTGCCACCCTTAAAGCGGGTCGTACGACGCAGTACTTC.

This chain links TRBV12-3 or TRBV12-4 with TRBJ2-3; TRBD1 matches at 7 bases. V trimming: 6 bases; J trimming: 5 bases; junction bases outside the gene matches: 5. This CDR3 spans 13 amino acids. In DNA, the CDR3 is TGTGCCAGCAGAGACCACAGGGGAGATACGCAGTATTTT. It codes for CASRDHRGDTQYF.

The chain carries TRBV2 and TRBJ1-2; no reliable D call. Trimming shortened V by 8 bases and J by 8 bases, and 12 bases separated the two germline ends. Germline CDR1 SNHLY, CDR2 FYNNEI. This CDR3 has 11 residues. CDR3 DNA: TGTGCCAGCCGGGCCCCGTGGGGCTACACCTTC. Its translation is CASRAPWGYTF.

This sequence joins TRBV20-1 and TRBJ1-1; D gene ambiguous. The CDR3 contains 13 residues. Germline V lookup: CDR1 DFQATT, CDR2 SNEGSKA (reference sequence). CDR3 sequence: CSKSRGMNTEAFF. The CDR3 DNA is TGCAGCAAAAGCCGAGGGATGAACACTGAAGCTTTCTTT.

This chain links TRBV4-1 with TRBJ2-7; D gene uncertain. Germline assignment: CDR1 MGHRA and CDR2 YSYEKL. Deletions cut 0 bases from V and 4 bases from J, with 10 bases between. This CDR3 has 14 amino acids. The CDR3 is CASSQESLGYEQYF. The CDR3 coding sequence is TGCGCCAGCAGCCAAGAATCCCTGGGGTACGAGCAGTACTTC.

This clonotype was detected only a few times. This chain uses TRBV6-2 or TRBV6-3 with TRBJ1-5, with D tentatively TRBD1 (5 bases). This CDR3 contains 15 residues. V was pared by 6 bases and J by 0 bases, with 12 bases between. Germline V CDR1 and CDR2: MNHEY, SVGEGT. CDR3: CASRPRDYSNQPQHF. The CDR3 region has the DNA TGTGCCAGCAGACCCAGGGATTATAGCAATCAGCCCCAGCATTTT.

This clonotype was detected only a few times. The chain's CDR3 is CSARTPRWARVTDTQYF. CDR3 nucleotides: TGCAGTGCTAGGACCCCTCGTTGGGCCCGCGTAACAGATACGCAGTATTTT. The gene calls are TRBV20-1 and TRBJ2-3, with D unclear. The CDR3 runs 17 residues. Trimming cost V 3 bases and J 3 bases, with 22 bases left between them. Germline V gene lookup returns CDR1 DFQATT and CDR2 SNEGSKA (reference sequence).

The CDR3 sequence is CASSQDWDIWKNSPLHF. DNA of the CDR3: TGTGCCAGCAGCCAAGATTGGGACATCTGGAAGAATTCACCCCTCCACTTT. The rearrangement links TRBV4-2 to TRBJ1-6, with TRBD1 as a possible D gene (6 bases). V was cut by 0 bases and J by 7 bases, with 16 bases left in between. The germline V gene encodes CDR1 LGHNA and CDR2 YNFKEQ. The CDR3 has 17 residues.